This T cell receptor beta chain emerged from a study of identical twins. TCRdb reprocessed the 5' RACE reads with MiXCR, giving one entry per CDR3 protein. The data contain under 800,000 distinct CDR3 sequences, 21% of them seen just once; the ten biggest clones take up 4.3%. The CDR3 consists of 16 residues. Trimming removed 3 bases at V and 0 bases at J, with 12 bases between. Germline V gives CDR1 SGHRS, CDR2 YFSETQ. In its sample, this clonotype was seen a few times. The same specimen was also included in a second study, on T cells expressing NK-cell markers.

The rearrangement uses TRBV5-1 and TRBJ1-4; D ambiguous. This receptor was identified in a woman between 18 and 30 years old in good health. The specimen was PBMCs. CDR3 amino acids: CASSYGSAATNEKLFF. In nucleotides, the CDR3 is TGCGCCAGCAGCTACGGGTCGGCAGCAACTAATGAAAAACTGTTTTTT.